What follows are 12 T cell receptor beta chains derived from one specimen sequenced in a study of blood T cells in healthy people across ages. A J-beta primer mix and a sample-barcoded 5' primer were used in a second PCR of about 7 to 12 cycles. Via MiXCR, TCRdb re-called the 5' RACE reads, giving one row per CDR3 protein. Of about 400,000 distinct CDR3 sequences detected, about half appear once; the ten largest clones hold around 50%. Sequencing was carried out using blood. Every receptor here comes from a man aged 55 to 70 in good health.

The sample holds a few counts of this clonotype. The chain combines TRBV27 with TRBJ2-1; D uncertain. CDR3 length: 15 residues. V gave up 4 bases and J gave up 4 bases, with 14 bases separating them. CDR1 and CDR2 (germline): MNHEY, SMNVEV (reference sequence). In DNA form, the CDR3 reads TGTGCCAGCAGTTCAGACCGGGCCTCGTACAATGAGCAGTTCTTC. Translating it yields CASSSDRASYNEQFF.

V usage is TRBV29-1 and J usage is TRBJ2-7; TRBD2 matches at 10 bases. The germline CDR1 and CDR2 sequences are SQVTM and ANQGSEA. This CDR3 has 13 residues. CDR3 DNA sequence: TGCACTCTTGGGGCTAGCGGGAGAGGAGAGCAGTACTTC. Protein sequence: CTLGASGRGEQYF.

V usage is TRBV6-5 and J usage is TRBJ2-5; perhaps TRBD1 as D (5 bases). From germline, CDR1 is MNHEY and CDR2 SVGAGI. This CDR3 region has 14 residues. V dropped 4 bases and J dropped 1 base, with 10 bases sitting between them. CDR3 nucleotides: TGTGCCAGCAGTTGGGGCTGGGGCCAAGAGACCCAGTACTTC. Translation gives CASSWGWGQETQYF.

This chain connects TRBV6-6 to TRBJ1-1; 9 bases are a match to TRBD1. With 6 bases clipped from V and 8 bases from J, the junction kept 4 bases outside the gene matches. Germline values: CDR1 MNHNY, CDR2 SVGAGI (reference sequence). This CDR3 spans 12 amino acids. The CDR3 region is CASSGTGREAFF. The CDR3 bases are TGTGCCAGCAGCGGGACAGGGCGAGAAGCTTTCTTT.

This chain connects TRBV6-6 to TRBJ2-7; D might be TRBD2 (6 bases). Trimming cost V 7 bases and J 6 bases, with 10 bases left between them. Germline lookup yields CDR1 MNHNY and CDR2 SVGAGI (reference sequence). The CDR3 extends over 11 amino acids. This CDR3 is CASTTGVEQYF. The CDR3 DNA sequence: TGTGCCAGCACCACGGGGGTCGAGCAGTACTTC.

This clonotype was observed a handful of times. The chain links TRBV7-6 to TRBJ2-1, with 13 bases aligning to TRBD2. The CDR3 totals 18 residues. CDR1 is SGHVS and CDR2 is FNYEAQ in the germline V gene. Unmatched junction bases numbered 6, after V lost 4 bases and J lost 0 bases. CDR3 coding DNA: TGTGCCAGCAGCTCCCGACTAGCGGGGGGAAGCTCCTACAATGAGCAGTTCTTC. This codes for CASSSRLAGGSSYNEQFF.

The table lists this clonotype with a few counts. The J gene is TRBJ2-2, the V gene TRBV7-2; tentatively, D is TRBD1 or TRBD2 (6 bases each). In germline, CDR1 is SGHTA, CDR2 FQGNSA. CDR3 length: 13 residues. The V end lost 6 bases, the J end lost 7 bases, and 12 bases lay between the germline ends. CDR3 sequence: CASSRGRNGELFF. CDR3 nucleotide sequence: TGTGCCAGCAGTCGGGGGCGGAACGGGGAGCTGTTTTTT. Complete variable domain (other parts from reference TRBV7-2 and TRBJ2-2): GAGVSQSPSNKVTEKGKDVELRCDPISGHTALYWYRQSLGQGLEFLIYFQGNSAPDKSGLPSDRFSAERTGGSVSTLTIQRTQQEDSAVYLCASSRGRNGELFFGEGSRLTVL.

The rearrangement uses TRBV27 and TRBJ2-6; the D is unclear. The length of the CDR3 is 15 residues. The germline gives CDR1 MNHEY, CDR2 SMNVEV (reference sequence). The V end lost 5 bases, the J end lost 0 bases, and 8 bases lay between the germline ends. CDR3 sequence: CASSTRPSGANVLTF. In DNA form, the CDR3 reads TGTGCCAGCAGTACCAGACCCTCTGGGGCCAACGTCCTGACTTTC.

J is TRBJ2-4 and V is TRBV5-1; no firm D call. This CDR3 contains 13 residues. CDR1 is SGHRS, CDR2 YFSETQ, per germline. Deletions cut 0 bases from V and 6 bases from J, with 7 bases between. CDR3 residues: CASSLAPVNIQYF. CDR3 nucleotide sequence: TGCGCCAGCAGCTTGGCGCCCGTAAACATTCAGTACTTC.

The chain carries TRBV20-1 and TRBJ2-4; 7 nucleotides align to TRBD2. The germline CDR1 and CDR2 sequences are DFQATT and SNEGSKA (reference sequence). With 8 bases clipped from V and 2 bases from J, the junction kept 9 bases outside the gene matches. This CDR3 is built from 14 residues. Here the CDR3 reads CSSAGARSKNIQYF. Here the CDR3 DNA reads TGCAGTTCGGCGGGAGCTAGGTCCAAAAACATTCAGTACTTC.

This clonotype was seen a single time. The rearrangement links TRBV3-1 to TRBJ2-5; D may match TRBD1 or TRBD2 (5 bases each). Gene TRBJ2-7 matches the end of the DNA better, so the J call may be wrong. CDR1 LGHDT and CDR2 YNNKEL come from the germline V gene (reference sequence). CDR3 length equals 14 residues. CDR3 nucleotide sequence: TGTGCCAGCAGCCAAGAAGGGTGGGGGTCCGAGCAGTACTTC. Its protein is CASSQEGWGSEQYF.

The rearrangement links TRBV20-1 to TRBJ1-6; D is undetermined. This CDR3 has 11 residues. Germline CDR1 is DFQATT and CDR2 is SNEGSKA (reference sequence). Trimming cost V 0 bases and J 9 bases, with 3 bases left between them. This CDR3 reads CSARDGSPLHF. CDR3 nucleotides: TGCAGTGCTAGAGACGGTTCACCCCTCCACTTT.